These 6 T cell receptor beta chains were all obtained from the same sample, sequenced in a study of blood T cells in healthy people across ages. Alongside a J-beta primer mix, a sample-barcoded 5' primer served in a second PCR lasting about 7 to 12 cycles. TCRdb reprocessed the 5' RACE reads via MiXCR and lists one record per CDR3 protein. Counted here are 600,000 or so distinct CDR3 sequences, about 28% occurring once; the ten biggest clones make up 15% to 18%. The sequenced material came from blood. Every receptor here comes from an elderly woman in good health.

This clonotype has ten or more counts. The junction differs from germline at one of its ends, possibly a read error. The CDR3 region is CASSRDRVYEQYF. CDR3 sequence (DNA): TGCGCCAGCAGCCGGGACAGGGTGTACGAGCAGTACTTC. The rearrangement links TRBV5-6 to TRBJ2-7; 9 bases map to TRBD1. CDR1 SGHDT and CDR2 YYEEEE come from the germline V gene. The CDR3 runs 13 residues.

Note on this clonotype: This sequence may be a read error, since a much larger clone differs from it by one base. The rearrangement joins TRBV20-1 to TRBJ1-6, with D perhaps matching TRBD1 (5 bases). Germline V gene data show CDR1 as DFQATT and CDR2 as SNEGSKA (reference sequence). V was trimmed by 3 bases and J by 18 bases, leaving 18 bases between them. The CDR3 extends over 12 amino acids. CDR3 protein: CSASAGRGSPHF. The CDR3 DNA follows: TGCAGTGCTAGTGCGGGGAGGGGTTCCCCCCACTTT.

This chain links TRBV2 with TRBJ2-3, with a tentative D call TRBD1 (5 bases). This CDR3 is built from 15 residues. Trimming pared 6 bases from V and 2 bases from J, leaving 15 bases between. In germline, CDR1 is SNHLY, CDR2 FYNNEI. The CDR3 sequence: CASRLTGTSTDTQYF. DNA of the CDR3: TGTGCCAGCAGATTAACAGGAACATCCACAGATACGCAGTATTTT.

Regarding this clonotype: A much bigger clone sits one base away, suggesting this may be a read error. The genes are TRBV2 and TRBJ2-5; 7 bases are a match to TRBD1. The CDR3 is 13 amino acids. Germline V gene data show CDR1 as SNHLY and CDR2 as FYNNEI. The chain's CDR3 is CAGADRAQEPQYF. The CDR3 DNA follows: TGTGCCGGGGCCGACAGGGCTCAAGAGCCCCAGTACTTC.

This clonotype has a handful of counts. The V and J genes are TRBV28 and TRBJ1-5, with D maybe TRBD1 (5 bases). CDR3 size: 15 residues. Trimming removed 7 bases from V and 0 bases from J, with 13 bases in between. Germline CDR1 reads MDHEN; CDR2 reads SYDVKM. This chain's CDR3 is CASNRQKLSNQPQHF. CDR3 coding DNA: TGTGCCAGCAACCGACAGAAGCTTAGCAATCAGCCCCAGCATTTT. Drawing the rest from reference TRBV28 and TRBJ1-5, the complete variable domain is DVKVTQSSRYLVKRTGEKVFLECVQDMDHENMFWYRQDPGLGLRLIYFSYDVKMKEKGDIPEGYSVSREKKERFSLILESASTNQTSMYLCASNRQKLSNQPQHFGDGTRLSIL.

This clonotype was observed at least ten times. This chain joins TRBV27 and TRBJ2-5; D is ambiguous. The CDR3 consists of 14 residues. CDR1 and CDR2 from the germline V gene are MNHEY and SMNVEV (reference sequence). Trimming took off 5 bases at V and 0 bases at J, with 10 bases between the two ends. This chain's CDR3 is CASSHRTDQETQYF. The CDR3 nucleotides read TGTGCCAGCAGTCACCGGACGGACCAAGAGACCCAGTACTTC.